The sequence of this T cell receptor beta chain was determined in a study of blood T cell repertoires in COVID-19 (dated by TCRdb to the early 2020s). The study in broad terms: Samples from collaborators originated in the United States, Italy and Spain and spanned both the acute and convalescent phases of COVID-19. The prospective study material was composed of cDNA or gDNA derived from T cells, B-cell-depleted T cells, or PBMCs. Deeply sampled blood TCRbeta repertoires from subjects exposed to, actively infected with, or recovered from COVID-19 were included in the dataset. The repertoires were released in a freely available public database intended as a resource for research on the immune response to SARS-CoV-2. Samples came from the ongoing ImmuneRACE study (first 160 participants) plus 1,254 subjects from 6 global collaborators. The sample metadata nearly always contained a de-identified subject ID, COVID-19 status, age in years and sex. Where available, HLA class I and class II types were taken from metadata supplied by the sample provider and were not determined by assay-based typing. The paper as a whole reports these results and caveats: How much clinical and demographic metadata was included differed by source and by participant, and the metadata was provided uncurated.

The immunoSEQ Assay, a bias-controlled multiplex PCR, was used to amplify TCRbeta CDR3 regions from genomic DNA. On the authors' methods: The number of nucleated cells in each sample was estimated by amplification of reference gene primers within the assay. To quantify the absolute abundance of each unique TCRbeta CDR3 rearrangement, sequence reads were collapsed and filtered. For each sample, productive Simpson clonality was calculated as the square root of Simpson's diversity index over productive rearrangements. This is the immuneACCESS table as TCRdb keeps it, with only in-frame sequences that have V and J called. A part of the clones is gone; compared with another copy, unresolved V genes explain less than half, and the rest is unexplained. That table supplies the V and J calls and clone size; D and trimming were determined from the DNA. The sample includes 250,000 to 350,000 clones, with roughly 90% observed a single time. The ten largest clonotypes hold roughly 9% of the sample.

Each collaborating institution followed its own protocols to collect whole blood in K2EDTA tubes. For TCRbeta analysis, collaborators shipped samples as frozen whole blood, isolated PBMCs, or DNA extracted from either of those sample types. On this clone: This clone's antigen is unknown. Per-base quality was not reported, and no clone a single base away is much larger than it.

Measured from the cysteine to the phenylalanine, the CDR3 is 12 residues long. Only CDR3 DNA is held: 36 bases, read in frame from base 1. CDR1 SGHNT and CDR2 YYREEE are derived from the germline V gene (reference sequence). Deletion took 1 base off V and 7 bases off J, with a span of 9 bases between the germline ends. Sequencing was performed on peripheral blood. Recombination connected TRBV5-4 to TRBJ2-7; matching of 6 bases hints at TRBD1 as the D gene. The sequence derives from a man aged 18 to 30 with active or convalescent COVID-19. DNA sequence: TGTGCCAGCAGCTTGAAAGGGGGAGAGCAGTACTTC. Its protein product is CASSLKGGEQYF.